The 27 T cell receptor beta chains presented below share a single source sample, sequenced in a study of blood T cell repertoires in COVID-19. The repertoire was sequenced with immunoSEQ multiplex PCR; TCRdb's copy has only in-frame clones and lacks some. The table has 95,000 to 150,000 clones, about 81% seen once. Sequenced input: peripheral blood. These receptors all come from a woman between 50 and 59 years old with acute or convalescent COVID-19.

The gene calls are TRBV2 and TRBJ2-2, with TRBD1 as a possible D gene (5 bases). The CDR3 covers 13 residues. The V gene's germline CDR1 is SNHLY and CDR2 FYNNEI. Trimming removed 6 bases at V and 2 bases at J, with 7 bases between. The CDR3 loop reads CASRTANTGELFF. The DNA of the CDR3 is TGTGCCAGCAGGACAGCCAACACCGGGGAGCTGTTTTTT.

This rearrangement joins TRBV6-6 to TRBJ1-5, with D possibly being TRBD1 (6 bases). The CDR3 is made up of 15 amino acids. V was clipped by 5 bases and J by 0 bases, with 11 bases between them. Germline V gene sequence: CDR1 MNHNY, CDR2 SVGAGI (reference sequence). The CDR3 here is CASSLDSYSNQPQHF. The DNA of the CDR3 is TGTGCCAGCAGTCTGGACAGCTATAGCAATCAGCCCCAGCATTTT.

The chain employs TRBV20-1 and TRBJ2-2; 8 bases match TRBD1. This CDR3 is built from 13 residues. Germline V gene sequence: CDR1 DFQATT, CDR2 SNEGSKA (reference sequence). With 3 bases clipped from V and 6 bases from J, the junction kept 3 bases outside the gene matches. The chain's CDR3 is CSASSGGPGELFF. DNA of the CDR3: TGCAGTGCTAGTTCAGGGGGCCCCGGGGAGCTGTTTTTT.

The V gene is TRBV10-3, the J gene TRBJ2-7; D remains ambiguous. CDR1 is ENHRY and CDR2 is SYGVKD in the germline V gene. This CDR3 contains 14 residues. Trimming took off 3 bases at V and 0 bases at J, with 9 bases between the two ends. This CDR3 is CAISDIDTSYEQYF. CDR3 DNA sequence: TGTGCCATCAGTGATATTGACACCTCCTACGAGCAGTACTTC.

The chain has TRBV2 and TRBJ1-1; 7 bases agree with TRBD1. The CDR3 consists of 13 residues. Germline V gene sequence: CDR1 SNHLY, CDR2 FYNNEI. J was trimmed by 1 base and V by 4 bases; bases with no gene match: 0. The CDR3 here is CASSGDRNTEAFF. The CDR3, as DNA: TGTGCCAGCAGTGGGGACAGGAACACTGAAGCTTTCTTT.

The V and J genes are TRBV5-4 and TRBJ2-5, with a possible D match to TRBD1 (6 bases). This CDR3 comprises 13 residues. The germline V gene encodes CDR1 SGHNT and CDR2 YYREEE (reference sequence). V was pared by 3 bases and J by 2 bases, with 8 bases between. CDR3 in amino acids: CASSSQGQETQYF. CDR3 sequence (DNA): TGTGCCAGCAGCTCCCAGGGGCAAGAGACCCAGTACTTC.

This clone has more than one count but fewer than ten. The genes are TRBV7-9 and TRBJ2-7; 7 positions match TRBD2. This CDR3 is built from 14 residues. With V trimmed by 3 bases and J by 6 bases, 8 bases remained unmatched. CDR1 and CDR2 (germline): SEHNR, FQNEAQ (reference sequence). The CDR3 loop reads CASSLGRGLGEQYF. The CDR3 coding sequence is TGTGCCAGCAGCTTGGGGCGGGGGTTAGGCGAGCAGTACTTC.

The chain carries TRBV5-6 and TRBJ1-2; D is uncertain. The CDR3 is 13 residues long. The germline V and J ends were trimmed by 1 base and 6 bases, with 10 bases remaining between them. Germline loops: CDR1 SGHDT, CDR2 YYEEEE. CDR3 coding DNA: TGTGCCAGCAGCTTGTTTGATGAGAATGGCTACACCTTC. Protein sequence: CASSLFDENGYTF. Supplemented by reference TRBV5-6 and TRBJ1-2, the full variable domain reads DAGVTQSPTHLIKTRGQQVTLRCSPKSGHDTVSWYQQALGQGPQFIFQYYEEEERQRGNFPDRFSGHQFPNYSSELNVNALLLGDSALYLCASSLFDENGYTFGSGTRLTVV.

The chain joins TRBV6-5 to TRBJ1-2; D remains unclear. This CDR3 is 13 amino acids long. The V and J ends lost 0 bases and 6 bases respectively, with 8 bases between them. Germline-derived CDR1 and CDR2 are MNHEY and SVGAGI. CDR3 sequence reads: CASSYSNTDGYTF. Written as DNA, the CDR3 is TGTGCCAGCAGTTACTCGAATACAGATGGCTACACCTTC.

This rearrangement joins TRBV12-2 to TRBJ2-1; TRBD2, the table's D call, lacks a check against the DNA. TRBV12-2 is a pseudogene segment. This CDR3 is built from 16 residues. The CDR3 DNA reads TGTGCAAGTCGCTCCAGAGGGACTAGCGCCTATAATGAGCAGTTCTTC. This gives the protein CASRSRGTSAYNEQFF.

This clone was detected only a few times. This sequence joins TRBV5-8 and TRBJ2-5; TRBD2 matches 9 bases. The junction had 3 bases not matched to a gene; V was cut back by 0 bases and J by 3 bases. There are 15 residues in the CDR3. Germline assignment: CDR1 SGHTS and CDR2 YDEGEE. This CDR3 is CASSLGLAGEETQYF. The CDR3 bases are TGTGCCAGCAGCTTGGGGTTAGCGGGGGAAGAGACCCAGTACTTC.

This clone was recorded a few times. The chain has TRBV11-2 and TRBJ2-7; D possibly corresponds to TRBD2 (7 bases). V was shortened by 5 bases and J by 2 bases, with 16 bases between the two germline ends. The CDR3 has 15 residues. Germline CDR1 reads SGHAT; CDR2 reads FQNNGV. For the CDR3, the DNA is TGTGCCAGCAGCGGGGGGCCGGGGGGCCCCTACGAGCAGTACTTC. Protein: CASSGGPGGPYEQYF.

CDR3 sequence (DNA): TGCGCCAGCAGCCCGGGGTTAGGGGGAGTTGGCGAGCAGTACTTC. Its translation is CASSPGLGGVGEQYF. The chain links TRBV5-1 to TRBJ2-7, with D tentatively TRBD1 (6 bases). The V end lost 4 bases, the J end lost 6 bases, and 20 bases lay between the germline ends. This CDR3 has 15 amino acids. The germline V gene has CDR1 SGHRS and CDR2 YFSETQ.

This chain connects TRBV18 to TRBJ1-2; 7 nucleotides align to TRBD1. This CDR3 contains 15 residues. Germline V gene lookup returns CDR1 KGHSH and CDR2 LQKENI. V shed 6 bases and J 0 bases; nucleotides not matched to a gene: 7. For the CDR3, the DNA is TGTGCCAGCTCCCCCGGGACAGCGGCTAACTATGGCTACACCTTC. Translated, it gives CASSPGTAANYGYTF.

V gene TRBV2 combines with J gene TRBJ1-6, with D possibly matching TRBD1 (6 bases). Germline-derived CDR1 and CDR2 are SNHLY and FYNNEI. Deletions cut 3 bases from V and 9 bases from J, with 15 bases between. The CDR3 spans 15 residues. The CDR3: CASSEGAFYRSPLHF. The CDR3 coding sequence is TGTGCCAGCAGTGAGGGGGCCTTTTACCGTTCACCCCTCCACTTT.

The rearrangement links TRBV15 to TRBJ2-1; 8 bases map to TRBD2. Germline lookup yields CDR1 LNHNV and CDR2 YYDKDF (reference sequence). The trim removed 9 bases at V and 0 bases at J, leaving 7 bases unmatched. The CDR3 spans 15 residues. CDR3 sequence: CATEPTSGSYNEQFF. The CDR3 bases are TGTGCCACAGAACCTACTAGCGGCTCCTACAATGAGCAGTTCTTC. The full variable domain, with the rest looked up from reference TRBV15 and TRBJ2-1, is DAMVIQNPRYQVTQFGKPVTLSCSQTLNHNVMYWYQQKSSQAPKLLFHYYDKDFNNEADTPDNFQSRRPNTSFCFLDIRSPGLGDTAMYLCATEPTSGSYNEQFFGPGTRLTVL.

The chain couples TRBV2 to TRBJ2-1; possible D gene TRBD1, 6 bases. Per the germline V gene, CDR1 is SNHLY and CDR2 is FYNNEI. V lost 9 bases, J lost 9 bases, and 12 bases lay in between. The CDR3 runs to 11 residues. The CDR3 is CASLQGREQFF. CDR3 in DNA: TGTGCCAGTCTACAGGGTCGTGAGCAGTTCTTC.

This clone has only one observation. This chain uses TRBV30 with TRBJ1-2, with a tentative D call TRBD1 (5 bases). The CDR3 runs 13 residues. Germline V lookup: CDR1 GTSNPN, CDR2 SVGIG (reference sequence). V gave up 7 bases and J gave up 4 bases, with 16 bases separating them. The CDR3 nucleotides read TGTGCCTCCAGGACCCCAGGGTCCTATGGCTACACCTTC. Translation: CASRTPGSYGYTF.

This clone was seen only a few times. The rearrangement links TRBV9 to TRBJ2-5; TRBD1 might be the D (6 bases). The CDR3 totals 14 residues. Germline V lookup: CDR1 SGDLS, CDR2 YYNGEE. Between the trimmed V and J ends, which lost 0 bases and 5 bases, there was a span of 11 bases. The CDR3 region is CASSVAADRETQYF. CDR3 sequence (DNA): TGTGCCAGCAGCGTAGCGGCCGACAGGGAGACCCAGTACTTC.

This clone was detected only a few times. At one end the junction does not follow the germline gene, possibly because of a read error. The V and J genes are TRBV2 and TRBJ2-7; 9 bases align to TRBD1. The CDR3 extends over 14 amino acids. Germline CDR1 and CDR2: SNHLY and FYNNEI. CDR3 residues: CASTTGTGYSTRDF. As DNA, the CDR3 is TGTGCCAGCACCACCGGGACAGGGTATAGCACAAGGGACTTC.

This clone was seen only a few times. V is TRBV9 and J is TRBJ1-1; D is undetermined. This CDR3 contains 17 residues. V gave up 1 base and J gave up 0 bases, with 16 bases separating them. Germline CDR1 is SGDLS and CDR2 is YYNGEE. The chain's CDR3 is CASSVLHSSPLNTEAFF. The CDR3 DNA reads as TGTGCCAGCAGCGTATTGCACAGTTCGCCACTGAACACTGAAGCTTTCTTT.

The chain joins TRBV7-9 to TRBJ2-1; 10 bases align to TRBD2. The germline CDR1 and CDR2 sequences are SEHNR and FQNEAQ (reference sequence). The CDR3 is 14 residues long. The junction had 0 bases not matched to a gene; V was cut back by 2 bases and J by 5 bases. CDR3 sequence: CASSLLAGDNEQFF. The CDR3 bases are TGTGCCAGCAGCTTACTAGCGGGGGACAATGAGCAGTTCTTC.

J is TRBJ1-6 and V is TRBV10-3, with D maybe TRBD1 (6 bases). V lost 8 bases, J lost 9 bases, and 14 bases lay in between. The CDR3 covers 13 residues. Germline assignment: CDR1 ENHRY and CDR2 SYGVKD. CDR3 in amino acids: CAIGGQQGSPLHF. DNA of the CDR3: TGTGCCATCGGGGGCCAGCAAGGTTCACCCCTCCACTTT.

Only a few counts were recorded for this clone. V is TRBV30 and J is TRBJ1-6, with TRBD1 matching 7 bases. The CDR3 covers 15 residues. The germline V gene encodes CDR1 GTSNPN and CDR2 SVGIG (reference sequence). Unmatched junction bases numbered 8, after V lost 3 bases and J lost 6 bases. DNA of the CDR3: TGTGCCTGGAGCGCCGGGACAGTGAGTAATTCACCCCTCCACTTT. The encoded protein is CAWSAGTVSNSPLHF.

The chain is built from TRBV2 and TRBJ2-1, with 8 bases that match TRBD2. This CDR3 is built from 17 residues. Germline trimming cut 3 bases from V and 7 bases from J; bases unmatched to any gene: 14. The germline V gene has CDR1 SNHLY and CDR2 FYNNEI. CDR3 DNA sequence: TGTGCCAGCAGTGAGGCCAGAACTAGCGGTGTGAATAATGAGCAGTTCTTC. It encodes CASSEARTSGVNNEQFF.

The chain links TRBV6-1 to TRBJ2-7; the match to TRBD2 covers 10 bases. With V trimmed by 2 bases and J by 2 bases, 3 bases remained unmatched. CDR1 and CDR2 from the germline V gene are MNHNS and SASEGT. The CDR3 consists of 15 residues. Here the CDR3 DNA reads TGTGCCAGCAGTGAACTAGCGGGGGCCACCTACGAGCAGTACTTC. It yields the protein CASSELAGATYEQYF.

The chain is built from TRBV6-2 or TRBV6-3 and TRBJ2-7; maybe TRBD1 (5 bases). V lost 3 bases and J lost 5, with 14 bases in between. Germline CDR1 MNHEY, CDR2 SVGEGT. The CDR3 sequence is 14 residues long. The CDR3 bases are TGTGCCAGCAGTTATTTGCAGGGTACCAACGAGCAGTACTTC. Translated, it gives CASSYLQGTNEQYF.